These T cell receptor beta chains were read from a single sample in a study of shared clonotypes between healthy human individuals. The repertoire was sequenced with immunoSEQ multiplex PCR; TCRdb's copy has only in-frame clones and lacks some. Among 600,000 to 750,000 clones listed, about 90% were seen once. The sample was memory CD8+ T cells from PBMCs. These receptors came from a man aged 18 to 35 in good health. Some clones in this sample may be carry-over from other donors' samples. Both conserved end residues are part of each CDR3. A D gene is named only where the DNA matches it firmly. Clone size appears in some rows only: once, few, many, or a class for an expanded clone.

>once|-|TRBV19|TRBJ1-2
TGTGCCAGTAGTATGGTCGGGGCAGAGCCCACCTTC
CASSMVGAEPTF
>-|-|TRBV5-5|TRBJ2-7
TGTGCCAGCAGCTTGCGAATAGCAGATTCCTACGAGCAGTACTTC
CASSLRIADSYEQYF
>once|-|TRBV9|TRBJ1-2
TGTGCCAGCAGCGTAACGGGGACCCTAACGCGCGGCTACACCTTC
CASSVTGTLTRGYTF
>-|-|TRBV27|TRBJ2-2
TGTGCCAGCAGGCAGGACTGGTCGAACACCGGGGAGCTGTTTTTT
CASRQDWSNTGELFF
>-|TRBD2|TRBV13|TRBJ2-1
TGTGCCAGCAGCTTAGGCCCTAGCGGGAGCAACAATGAGCAGTTCTTC
CASSLGPSGSNNEQFF
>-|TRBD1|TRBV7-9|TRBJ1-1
TGTGCCAGCAGCATACTGACAGGGGAAGACACTGAAGCTTTCTTT
CASSILTGEDTEAFF
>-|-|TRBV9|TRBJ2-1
TGTGCCAGCAGCGTAAATGGGGGAATCAATGAGCAGTTCTTC
CASSVNGGINEQFF
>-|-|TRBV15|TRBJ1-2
TGTGCCACCAGCAGAGATCCTACAGAAATCGGTGGCTACACCTTC
CATSRDPTEIGGYTF
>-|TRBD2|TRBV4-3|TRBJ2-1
TGCGCCAGCAGCCAAGTCGATAGCGGGGACAATGAGCAGTTCTTC
CASSQVDSGDNEQFF
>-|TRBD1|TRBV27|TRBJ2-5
TGTGCCAGCAGTTCCGGACAGGGTCGACGGACCCAGTACTTC
CASSSGQGRRTQYF
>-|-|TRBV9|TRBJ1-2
TGTGCCAGCAGCCCCGTTTCCGACATCATCCGGGGCTATGGCTACACCTTC
CASSPVSDIIRGYGYTF